This T cell receptor beta chain stems from a study of blood T cell repertoires in COVID-19. For the study at large: From T cells, B-cell-depleted T cells, or PBMCs came the material, which was cDNA or gDNA.

Trimming took 0 bases from V and 9 from J; bases not matched to a gene: 11. Germline V lookup: CDR1 LGHNA, CDR2 YSLEER. The CDR3 sequence is 16 residues long. Sequenced by immunoSEQ multiplex PCR; TCRdb stores in-frame clones only, minus some. This table has about 220,000 clones, 80% to 90% appearing once. In its sample, this clone was seen once. The rearrangement links TRBV4-3 to TRBJ2-1; 7 bases align to TRBD1. The sequencing input was peripheral blood. The sequence was collected from a man aged 50-60 years with active or convalescent COVID-19. The CDR3 here is CASSQDKGTDSGEQFF. CDR3 in DNA: TGCGCCAGCAGCCAAGATAAGGGGACAGACTCGGGTGAGCAGTTCTTC.